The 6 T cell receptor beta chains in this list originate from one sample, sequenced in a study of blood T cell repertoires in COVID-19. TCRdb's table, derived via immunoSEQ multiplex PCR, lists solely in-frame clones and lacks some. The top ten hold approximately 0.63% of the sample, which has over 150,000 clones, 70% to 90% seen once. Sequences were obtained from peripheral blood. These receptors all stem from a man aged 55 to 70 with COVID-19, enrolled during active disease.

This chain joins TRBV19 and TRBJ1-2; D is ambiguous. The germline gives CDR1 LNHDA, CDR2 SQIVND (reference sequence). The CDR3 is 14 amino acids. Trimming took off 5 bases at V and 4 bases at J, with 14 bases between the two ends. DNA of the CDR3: TGTGCCAGTAGTGATCCCGCCAGGCTCTATGGCTACACCTTC. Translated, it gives CASSDPARLYGYTF.

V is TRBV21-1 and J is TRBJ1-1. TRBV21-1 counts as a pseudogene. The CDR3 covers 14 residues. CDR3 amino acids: CASSKERVNTEAFF. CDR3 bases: TGTGCCAGCAGCAAAGAGAGAGTGAACACTGAAGCTTTCTTT.

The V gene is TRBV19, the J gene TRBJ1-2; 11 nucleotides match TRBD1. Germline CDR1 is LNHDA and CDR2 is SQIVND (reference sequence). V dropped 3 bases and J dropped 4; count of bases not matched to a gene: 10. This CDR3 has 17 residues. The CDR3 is CASSMPGQGASIYGYTF. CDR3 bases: TGTGCCAGTAGTATGCCCGGACAGGGGGCCTCTATCTATGGCTACACCTTC.

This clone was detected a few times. CDR3 sequence (DNA): TGTGCCAGCAGCTACATGACTAACATGGAAAAACTGTTTTTT. Translating gives CASSYMTNMEKLFF. The rearrangement uses TRBV5-6 and TRBJ1-4; no clear D. Trimming removed 3 bases at V and 8 bases at J, with 14 bases between. The CDR3 extends over 14 amino acids. Germline V gives CDR1 SGHDT, CDR2 YYEEEE.

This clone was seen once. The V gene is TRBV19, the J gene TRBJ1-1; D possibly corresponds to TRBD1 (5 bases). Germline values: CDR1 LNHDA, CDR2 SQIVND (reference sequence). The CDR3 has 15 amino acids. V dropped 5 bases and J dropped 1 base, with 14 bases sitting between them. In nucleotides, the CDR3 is TGTGCCAGTAGTCCCAGGGACTCGGGGAACACTGAAGCTTTCTTT. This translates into CASSPRDSGNTEAFF.

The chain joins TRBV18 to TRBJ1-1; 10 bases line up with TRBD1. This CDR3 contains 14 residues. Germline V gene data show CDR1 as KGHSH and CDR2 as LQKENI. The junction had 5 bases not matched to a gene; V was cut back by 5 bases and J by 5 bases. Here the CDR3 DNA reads TGTGCCAGCTCATCCCGGGACAGGGGAACTGAAGCTTTCTTT. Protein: CASSSRDRGTEAFF.